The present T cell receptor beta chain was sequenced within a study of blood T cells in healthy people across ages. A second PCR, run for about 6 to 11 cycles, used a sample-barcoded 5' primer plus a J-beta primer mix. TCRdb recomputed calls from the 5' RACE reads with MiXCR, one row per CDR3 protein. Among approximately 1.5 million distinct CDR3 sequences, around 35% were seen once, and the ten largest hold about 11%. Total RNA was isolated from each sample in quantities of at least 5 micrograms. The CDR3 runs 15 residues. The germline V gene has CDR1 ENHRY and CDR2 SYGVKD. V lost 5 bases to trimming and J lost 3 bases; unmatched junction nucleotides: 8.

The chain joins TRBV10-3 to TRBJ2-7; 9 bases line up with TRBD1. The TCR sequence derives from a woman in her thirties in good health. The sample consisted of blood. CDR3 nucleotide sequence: TGTGCCATCAGTCCTCCGACAGGGGGACTCTACGAGCAGTACTTC. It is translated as CAISPPTGGLYEQYF.